The rows below give T cell receptor beta chains drawn from one sample of a study of T cells after posttransplantation cyclophosphamide. Assay used: immunoSEQ multiplex PCR; TCRdb lists only in-frame clones, some missing. This sample carries some 40,000 clones, none of them present only once. What was sequenced was PBMCs. The source is a man aged 40-49 years in good health, CMV-negative, and a related stem cell transplant donor. CDR3s include the opening cysteine and the closing phenylalanine or tryptophan. The D gene is left open where the match is weak. Clone sizes are given selectively: once, few, many, or a class where the clone is expanded.

v_call: TRBV5-1
clone_size: many
j_call: TRBJ2-3
d_call: .
cdr3_nt: TGCGCCAGCAGCTTACCGGGAGATACGCAGTATTTT
cdr3_aa: CASSLPGDTQYF

v_call: TRBV6-1
clone_size: many
j_call: TRBJ1-5
d_call: TRBD1
cdr3_nt: TGTGCCAGTCGATCCCCCGGGACAGGAGAACAGCCCCAGCATTTT
cdr3_aa: CASRSPGTGEQPQHF

v_call: TRBV5-1
clone_size: many
j_call: TRBJ2-1
d_call: TRBD2
cdr3_nt: TGCGCCAGCAGCTTGGGGATCTGGACTAGCGGGAGATCGCTCAATGAGCAGTTCTTC
cdr3_aa: CASSLGIWTSGRSLNEQFF

v_call: TRBV2
clone_size: many
j_call: TRBJ1-1
d_call: .
cdr3_nt: TGTGCCAGCAAGTCGATCCCACAGGAAGCTTTCTTT
cdr3_aa: CASKSIPQEAFF

v_call: TRBV10-3
clone_size: many
j_call: TRBJ1-2
d_call: .
cdr3_nt: TGTGCCATCAGTGGGGCGGGGACCGAGTTTGGCTACACCTTC
cdr3_aa: CAISGAGTEFGYTF

v_call: TRBV2
clone_size: few
j_call: TRBJ2-5
d_call: TRBD1
cdr3_nt: TGTGCCAGCAGGGCCGGGACAGGGGAAGAGACCCAGTACTTC
cdr3_aa: CASRAGTGEETQYF

v_call: TRBV6-5
clone_size: many
j_call: TRBJ1-4
d_call: TRBD1
cdr3_nt: TGTGCCAGCAGCCCCGGGCAGGGGGGCAATGAAAAACTGTTTTTT
cdr3_aa: CASSPGQGGNEKLFF

v_call: TRBV27
clone_size: many
j_call: TRBJ1-6
d_call: .
cdr3_nt: TGTGCCAGCCGTGGACTCCTCTATAATTCACCCCTCCACTTT
cdr3_aa: CASRGLLYNSPLHF

v_call: TRBV16
clone_size: many
j_call: TRBJ1-3
d_call: .
cdr3_nt: TGTGCCAGCAGCCACGGGCCGGGGACTGGAAACACCATATATTTT
cdr3_aa: CASSHGPGTGNTIYF

v_call: TRBV7-7
clone_size: .
j_call: TRBJ2-5
d_call: TRBD2
cdr3_nt: TGTGCCAGCAGCCCAGATAGGGCTAGCGGAGAGACCCAGTACTTC
cdr3_aa: CASSPDRASGETQYF

v_call: TRBV27
clone_size: many
j_call: TRBJ1-6
d_call: .
cdr3_nt: TGTGCCAGCACAAACTTAATCGGGACGGAGGGCACCTATAATTCACCCCTCCACTTT
cdr3_aa: CASTNLIGTEGTYNSPLHF

v_call: TRBV15
clone_size: many
j_call: TRBJ1-5
d_call: .
cdr3_nt: TGTGCCACCAGCAGAACCGGGGAGCCCCAGCATTTT
cdr3_aa: CATSRTGEPQHF

v_call: TRBV19
clone_size: many
j_call: TRBJ1-1
d_call: .
cdr3_nt: TGTGCCAGTAGTACCCCTTCCCTTAACACTGAAGCTTTCTTT
cdr3_aa: CASSTPSLNTEAFF

v_call: TRBV6-5
clone_size: many
j_call: TRBJ1-2
d_call: TRBD1
cdr3_nt: TGTGCCAGCAGTTTTGCCGGGACAGTTAACTATGGCTACACCTTC
cdr3_aa: CASSFAGTVNYGYTF

v_call: TRBV7-2
clone_size: few
j_call: TRBJ1-6
d_call: TRBD1
cdr3_nt: TGTGCCAGCAGTCCCCGACAGGGACAGTCGCTAAATTCACCCCTCCACTTT
cdr3_aa: CASSPRQGQSLNSPLHF

v_call: TRBV6-5
clone_size: few
j_call: TRBJ1-1
d_call: TRBD1
cdr3_nt: TGTGCCAGCAGCCAACAGGGGAGCACTGAAGCTTTCTTT
cdr3_aa: CASSQQGSTEAFF

v_call: TRBV6-1
clone_size: many
j_call: TRBJ2-1
d_call: TRBD2
cdr3_nt: TGTGCCAGCAGTGAGGCGGGAGGGCGAGATGAGCAGTTCTTC
cdr3_aa: CASSEAGGRDEQFF

v_call: TRBV19
clone_size: many
j_call: TRBJ1-3
d_call: TRBD1
cdr3_nt: TGTGCCAGTAGTGCAACGACAGGGCGCGGGTCTGGAAACACCATATATTTT
cdr3_aa: CASSATTGRGSGNTIYF

v_call: TRBV27
clone_size: .
j_call: TRBJ2-1
d_call: .
cdr3_nt: TGTGCCAGCAGTTTTGGGGGGGCCAACAATGAGCAGTTCTTC
cdr3_aa: CASSFGGANNEQFF

v_call: TRBV11-2
clone_size: many
j_call: TRBJ1-2
d_call: .
cdr3_nt: TGTGCCAGCAGCTTAGTCGGGGGTGGCTACACCTTC
cdr3_aa: CASSLVGGGYTF

v_call: TRBV29-1
clone_size: few
j_call: TRBJ1-1
d_call: .
cdr3_nt: TGCAGCGGGGGGGTGGATTTGAACACTGAAGCTTTCTTT
cdr3_aa: CSGGVDLNTEAFF

v_call: TRBV11-1
clone_size: few
j_call: TRBJ2-3
d_call: TRBD2
cdr3_nt: TGTGCCAGCAGCTTACCAAGGACTAGCGGGGGGGCCTCAGATACGCAGTATTTT
cdr3_aa: CASSLPRTSGGASDTQYF

v_call: TRBV5-6
clone_size: many
j_call: TRBJ2-3
d_call: TRBD1
cdr3_nt: TGTGCCAGCAGCTTGGACAGGGGAATAACAGATACGCAGTATTTT
cdr3_aa: CASSLDRGITDTQYF

v_call: TRBV5-6
clone_size: many
j_call: TRBJ1-3
d_call: TRBD1
cdr3_nt: TGTGCCAGCAGCCCAACAGGGGCGGCTGGAAACACCATATATTTT
cdr3_aa: CASSPTGAAGNTIYF